The following is a TCR beta chain sequence with its context. The antigen remains undetermined. This entry is derived from a study of OX40 agonist ivuxolimab in advanced cancers. Study as a whole: Among those enrolled, mean age was about 60 years (range about 23 to 80) and about 79% were male. The eligibility criteria allowed prior anti-PD-1, anti-PD-L1 or anti-CTLA-4 therapy, and about 40% had some.

Germline assignment: CDR1 GTSNPN and CDR2 SVGIG (reference sequence). Trimming stripped 3 bases from V and 4 bases from J, with 12 bases between. CDR3 length: 13 residues. Study-wide results and limits: Dosing at 0.1 to 3.0 mg/kg was accompanied by clonal expansion of CD4+ and CD8+ blood T cells by week 6.

TCRdb keeps only in-frame clones here, not all; method: immunoSEQ multiplex PCR. Seen here are approximately 73,000 clones, roughly nine tenths observed once, and the top ten hold 10% to 15%. The receptor was isolated from an adult with an advanced solid tumor such as melanoma, head and neck, liver or kidney cancer. The chain is built from TRBV30 and TRBJ1-2; TRBD1 is a possible D gene (6 bases). Source: CD4+ or CD8+ T cells sorted from blood, taken in a trial of the OX40 agonist ivuxolimab. The chain's CDR3 is CAWRPTGIYGYTF. The CDR3 coding sequence is TGTGCCTGGAGACCAACAGGGATCTATGGCTACACCTTC.